A selection of T cell receptor beta chains follows, all from one sample in a study of T cell responses to AZD1222 COVID-19 vaccine. The data were produced by immunoSEQ multiplex PCR, yet TCRdb's version contains in-frame clones alone and is incomplete. Seen here are about 96,000 clones, approximately 87% observed once, and the top ten hold 26%. The sequencing used peripheral blood, collected on day 0 of AZD1222 vaccination. The receptors originated from an adult in good health. Each CDR3 is given with its conserved first and last residue. A D gene is named only where the DNA matches it firmly. Clone size, where shown, is once, few, many, or a class for clones that have expanded.

CDR3 length,V gene,clone size,D gene,J gene,CDR3 protein,CDR3 DNA
13,TRBV18,.,.,TRBJ2-7,CASSRDGGYEQYF,TGTGCCAGCTCCAGGGACGGGGGCTACGAGCAGTACTTC
15,TRBV19,.,TRBD2,TRBJ2-3,CASSIDRSSGRPWYF,TGTGCCAGTAGTATAGATCGGAGTAGCGGGAGGCCCTGGTATTTT
15,TRBV27,.,.,TRBJ2-5,CASSFSSERQETQYF,TGTGCCAGCAGTTTCTCAAGCGAGAGGCAAGAGACCCAGTACTTC
18,TRBV7-4,.,.,TRBJ2-3,CASTAPPRVPVVLDTQYF,TGTGCCAGCACCGCCCCGCCGAGGGTTCCCGTCGTTTTGGATACGCAGTATTTT
15,TRBV28,.,TRBD2,TRBJ2-1,CASSLAGGLNNEQFF,TGTGCCAGCAGTCTAGCGGGAGGGCTCAACAATGAGCAGTTCTTC
14,TRBV7-6,few,TRBD2,TRBJ2-1,CASSPEGLAAEQFF,TGTGCCAGCAGCCCTGAGGGGCTAGCGGCCGAGCAGTTCTTC
15,TRBV10-1,once,TRBD1,TRBJ2-3,CATVSRGQGRDTQYF,TGCGCCACCGTAAGCCGAGGACAGGGTAGGGATACGCAGTATTTT
12,TRBV9,.,.,TRBJ2-1,CASSVVGGEQFF,TGTGCCAGCAGCGTAGTGGGTGGTGAGCAGTTCTTC
15,TRBV5-1,.,.,TRBJ2-2,CASSHRGSNTGELFF,TGCGCCAGCAGTCATAGGGGCTCGAACACCGGGGAGCTGTTTTTT
14,TRBV19,.,.,TRBJ1-5,CASSSLSGRQPQHF,TGTGCCAGTAGTAGTCTGTCAGGGAGACAGCCCCAGCATTTT
14,TRBV7-6,few,TRBD1,TRBJ1-4,CASSPEGAREKLFF,TGTGCCAGCAGCCCAGAGGGGGCAAGGGAAAAACTGTTTTTT
14,TRBV11-2,.,.,TRBJ2-1,CASSLTSGYNEQFF,TGTGCCAGCAGTCTTACTAGTGGATACAATGAGCAGTTCTTC
15,TRBV5-1,.,TRBD1,TRBJ2-5,CASSLGTGLTETQYF,TGCGCCAGCAGCCTCGGGACAGGCTTAACGGAGACCCAGTACTTC
15,TRBV11-3,.,TRBD2,TRBJ2-3,CASSLTSGEADTQYF,TGTGCCAGCAGCTTAACTAGCGGCGAGGCAGATACGCAGTATTTT
11,TRBV6-2/TRBV6-3,.,.,TRBJ1-2,CASSLGTGYTF,TGTGCCAGCAGCCTTGGGACCGGCTACACCTTC
12,TRBV5-1,.,.,TRBJ2-5,CASSLDMETQYF,TGCGCCAGCAGCTTGGATATGGAGACCCAGTACTTC
11,TRBV7-2,.,.,TRBJ1-3,CASSFKNTIYF,TGTGCCAGCAGCTTTAAAAACACCATATATTTT
15,TRBV5-4,few,.,TRBJ2-7,CASSPKGGRTYEQYF,TGTGCCAGCAGCCCCAAGGGGGGCCGTACCTACGAGCAGTACTTC
16,TRBV18,.,.,TRBJ1-1,CASSPLPTDVNTEAFF,TGTGCCAGCTCACCTTTGCCGACAGATGTGAACACTGAAGCTTTCTTT
16,TRBV19,.,.,TRBJ2-1,CASSIDARAGRDEQFF,TGTGCCAGTAGTATAGATGCAAGGGCTGGGCGGGATGAGCAGTTCTTC
12,TRBV30,.,.,TRBJ1-2,CAWSALSGGYTF,TGTGCCTGGAGTGCGCTCAGCGGGGGCTACACCTTC
15,TRBV6-1,.,.,TRBJ2-7,CASSEAQGSPYEQYF,TGTGCCAGCAGTGAAGCGCAAGGGAGCCCCTACGAGCAGTACTTC
14,TRBV5-1,.,TRBD1,TRBJ1-1,CASSSQGSVTEAFF,TGCGCCAGCAGCTCACAGGGGAGTGTCACTGAAGCTTTCTTT
12,TRBV5-8,once,.,TRBJ2-7,CASSLTVYEQYF,TGTGCCAGCAGCCTGACTGTATACGAGCAGTACTTC
15,TRBV4-3,once,TRBD2,TRBJ2-1,CASTAASGFYNEQFF,TGCGCCAGCACCGCTGCTAGCGGGTTCTACAATGAGCAGTTCTTC
16,TRBV6-1,.,TRBD2,TRBJ2-2,CASRELAGGRGGELFF,TGTGCCAGCAGAGAACTAGCGGGAGGAAGGGGCGGGGAGCTGTTTTTT
13,TRBV29-1,.,TRBD2,TRBJ2-2,CSGRPGGTGELFF,TGCAGCGGTAGGCCGGGAGGGACCGGGGAGCTGTTTTTT
13,TRBV6-2/TRBV6-3,.,.,TRBJ2-5,CASSGWDLETQYF,TGTGCCAGCAGTGGATGGGACCTAGAGACCCAGTACTTC
11,TRBV20-1,.,.,TRBJ1-2,CSASHGYGYTF,TGCAGTGCTAGTCACGGCTATGGCTACACCTTC
18,TRBV2,.,.,TRBJ2-1,CASSEWGFGQSSYNEQFF,TGTGCCAGCAGTGAATGGGGTTTCGGACAGAGCTCCTACAATGAGCAGTTCTTC
15,TRBV11-1,.,.,TRBJ2-1,CASSLAGGHWNEQFF,TGTGCCAGCAGCTTAGCGGGAGGCCACTGGAATGAGCAGTTCTTC
15,TRBV14,.,TRBD2,TRBJ2-3,CASSHSRDYPDTQYF,TGTGCCAGCAGCCATTCCCGGGACTATCCAGATACGCAGTATTTT
14,TRBV7-2,once,TRBD1,TRBJ2-3,CASSSDRHTDTQYF,TGTGCCAGCAGCTCGGACAGGCACACAGATACGCAGTATTTT
15,TRBV5-1,.,.,TRBJ2-5,CASSTRGSAQETQYF,TGCGCCAGCAGTACCCGGGGGTCAGCCCAAGAGACCCAGTACTTC
16,TRBV6-1,once,.,TRBJ2-1,CASSEVDGPPYNEQFF,TGTGCCAGCAGTGAAGTCGACGGGCCCCCCTACAATGAGCAGTTCTTC
14,TRBV19,.,.,TRBJ2-1,CASSIGSIRNEQFF,TGTGCCAGTAGTATAGGCTCCATTAGGAATGAGCAGTTCTTC
13,TRBV7-3,once,.,TRBJ1-2,CASSLTQGNGYTF,TGTGCCAGCAGCTTAACCCAGGGCAATGGCTACACCTTC
13,TRBV7-9,.,.,TRBJ2-7,CASSPGTRREQYF,TGTGCCAGCAGCCCCGGGACCCGGCGCGAGCAGTACTTC
14,TRBV11-3,.,.,TRBJ2-2,CASSNTRNTGELFF,TGTGCCAGCAGCAACACCAGGAACACCGGGGAGCTGTTTTTT
14,TRBV11-2,.,.,TRBJ1-1,CASSLGEARAEAFF,TGTGCCAGCAGCTTAGGGGAGGCCCGGGCTGAAGCTTTCTTT
17,TRBV4-3,.,TRBD2,TRBJ2-7,CASSQAPGLALGYEQYF,TGCGCCAGCAGCCAGGCCCCGGGACTAGCCCTAGGATACGAGCAGTACTTC
16,TRBV5-6,.,TRBD2,TRBJ2-3,CASSPPGREGTDTQYF,TGTGCCAGCAGCCCACCAGGGCGGGAGGGCACAGATACGCAGTATTTT
15,TRBV27,once,TRBD1,TRBJ2-4,CASSSWTGGMDIQYF,TGTGCCAGCAGTTCGTGGACAGGGGGTATGGACATTCAGTACTTC
15,TRBV7-2,once,.,TRBJ2-5,CASSLWRDPRGTQYF,TGTGCCAGCAGCTTATGGCGGGACCCTCGGGGCACCCAGTACTTC
14,TRBV6-2/TRBV6-3,.,TRBD2,TRBJ2-7,CASSYTGTMSEQYF,TGTGCCAGCAGTTACACCGGGACTATGAGCGAGCAGTACTTC
13,TRBV19,.,TRBD2,TRBJ2-7,CASSTGTSVEQYF,TGTGCCAGTAGCACCGGGACTAGCGTCGAGCAGTACTTC
13,TRBV12-3/TRBV12-4,.,.,TRBJ1-5,CASSLEGRQPQHF,TGTGCCAGCAGTTTGGAAGGAAGGCAGCCCCAGCATTTT
15,TRBV5-4,.,.,TRBJ2-2,CASSLGGRGTGELFF,TGTGCCAGCAGCTTGGGGGGGAGAGGAACCGGGGAGCTGTTTTTT
18,TRBV7-8,once,.,TRBJ2-7,CASSRGAIPTNQNYEQYF,TGTGCCAGCAGCCGGGGGGCAATTCCCACCAATCAAAACTACGAGCAGTACTTC
14,TRBV5-1,once,TRBD2,TRBJ2-5,CASSLSGAQETQYF,TGCGCCAGCAGCTTGAGCGGGGCCCAAGAGACCCAGTACTTC
14,TRBV5-1,.,.,TRBJ1-1,CASSIQVMNTEAFF,TGCGCCAGCAGTATTCAGGTTATGAACACTGAAGCTTTCTTT
14,TRBV6-5,.,TRBD1,TRBJ1-2,CASSRRTGYYGYTF,TGTGCCAGCAGCCGACGGACAGGATACTATGGCTACACCTTC
14,TRBV6-4,.,.,TRBJ2-2,CASSGQPNTGELFF,TGTGCCAGTTCGGGACAACCGAACACCGGGGAGCTGTTTTTT
14,TRBV2,.,TRBD1,TRBJ1-1,CASRATGRDTEAFF,TGTGCCAGCAGGGCGACAGGGAGGGACACTGAAGCTTTCTTT
12,TRBV30,.,.,TRBJ2-3,CAGKRANTTQYF,TGTGCCGGGAAAAGGGCAAATACTACGCAGTATTTT
15,TRBV10-3,few,.,TRBJ1-5,CAISESTRGNQPQHF,TGTGCCATCAGTGAGTCGACACGGGGCAATCAGCCCCAGCATTTT